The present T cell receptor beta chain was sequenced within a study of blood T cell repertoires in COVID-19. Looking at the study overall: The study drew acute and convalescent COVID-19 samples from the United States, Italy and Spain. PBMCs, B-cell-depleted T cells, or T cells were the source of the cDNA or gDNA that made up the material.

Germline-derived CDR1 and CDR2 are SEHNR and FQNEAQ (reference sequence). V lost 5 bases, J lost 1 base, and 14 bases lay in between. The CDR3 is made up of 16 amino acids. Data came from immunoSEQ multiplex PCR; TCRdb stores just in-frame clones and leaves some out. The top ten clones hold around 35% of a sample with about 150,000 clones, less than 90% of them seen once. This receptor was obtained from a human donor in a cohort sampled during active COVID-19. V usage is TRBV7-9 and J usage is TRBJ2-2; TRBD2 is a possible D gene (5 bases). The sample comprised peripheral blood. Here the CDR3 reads CASSPRTGLNTGELFF. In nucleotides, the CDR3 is TGTGCCAGCAGCCCGCGAACGGGGTTGAACACCGGGGAGCTGTTTTTT.